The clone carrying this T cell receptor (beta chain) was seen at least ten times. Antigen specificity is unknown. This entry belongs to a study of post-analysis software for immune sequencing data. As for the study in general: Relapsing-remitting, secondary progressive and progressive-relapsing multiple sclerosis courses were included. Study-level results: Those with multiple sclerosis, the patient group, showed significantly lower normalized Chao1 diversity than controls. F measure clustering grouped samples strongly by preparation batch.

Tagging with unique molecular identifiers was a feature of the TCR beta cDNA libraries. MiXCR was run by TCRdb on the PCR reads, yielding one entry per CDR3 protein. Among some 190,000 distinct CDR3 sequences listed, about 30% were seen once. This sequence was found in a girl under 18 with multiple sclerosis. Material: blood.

DNA for the CDR3: TGTGCCACCAGGGACCCGGGACAGGGTCGCAATGAGCAGTTCTTC. It encodes CATRDPGQGRNEQFF. J is TRBJ2-1 and V is TRBV15; 9 positions agree with TRBD1. V lost 6 bases and J lost 6; bases outside the gene matches: 9. The CDR3 loop spans 15 amino acids. Germline V gene lookup returns CDR1 LNHNV and CDR2 YYDKDF (reference sequence).